This T cell receptor beta chain was recorded in a study of monozygotic twins with inflammatory bowel disease. No DNA is given; TCRdb re-called the 5' RACE reads and lists each CDR3 protein once. The listing contains over 130,000 distinct CDR3 sequences. This TCR derives from a human donor with ulcerative colitis or Crohn's disease, or a healthy co-twin of an affected twin (not recorded which). Sequenced: blood.

The CDR3: CASSPVGWRVTGELFF. The V gene is TRBV4-3, the J gene TRBJ2-2; TCRdb outputs TRBD1, but without DNA this stays unchecked. This CDR3 contains 16 residues. The germline CDR1 and CDR2 sequences are LGHNA and YSLEER.